One sample yielded the 21 T cell receptor beta chains listed below, sequenced in a study of T cells after yellow fever vaccination. Via MiXCR, TCRdb re-called the 5' RACE reads, giving one row per CDR3 protein. The data show about 140,000 distinct CDR3 sequences, about 8% seen once. Here the sequenced sample was CD4+ T cells sorted from PBMCs, taken 5 days after the yellow fever booster vaccination. The receptors here all came from a young man who received the YFV17D yellow fever vaccine.

This chain links TRBV4-3 with TRBJ2-1; a possible D gene is TRBD2 (5 bases). Trimming left V 1 base short and J 7 bases short, with 17 bases between. The V gene's germline CDR1 is LGHNA and CDR2 YSLEER. CDR3 length: 16 residues. Here the CDR3 reads CASSQAWELLMNEQFF. The CDR3 DNA follows: TGCGCCAGCAGCCAAGCGTGGGAGCTTTTGATGAATGAGCAGTTCTTC.

This clonotype showed up many times. The rearrangement links TRBV7-2 to TRBJ2-6; the D is unclear. Per germline, CDR1 SGHTA and CDR2 FQGNSA. V dropped 6 bases and J dropped 0 bases, with 3 bases sitting between them. This CDR3 spans 13 amino acids. The CDR3 is CASRVSGANVLTF. DNA for the CDR3: TGTGCCAGCAGAGTCTCTGGGGCCAACGTCCTGACTTTC.

This clonotype was recorded many times. The V and J genes are TRBV7-2 and TRBJ2-7; no clear D gene. The CDR3 is 15 residues long. Germline loops: CDR1 SGHTA, CDR2 FQGNSA. Trimming left V 5 bases short and J 3 bases short, with 17 bases between. CDR3 loop: CASSPYDMGFYEQYF. As DNA, the CDR3 is TGTGCCAGCAGCCCCTATGACATGGGATTCTACGAGCAGTACTTC.

This clonotype was found a few times. This chain links TRBV20-1 with TRBJ2-6; no clear D gene. Trimming took 5 bases from V and 4 from J, leaving 15 bases between them. Germline V gives CDR1 DFQATT, CDR2 SNEGSKA (reference sequence). The CDR3 length is 15 residues. The CDR3 DNA follows: TGCAGTGCTGCCCACCTGGGTGTAGGGGCCAACGTCCTGACTTTC. Its protein is CSAAHLGVGANVLTF.

In regard to this clonotype: A much larger clonotype is one base distant, so this may be a read error. The CDR3 DNA follows: TGCAGCGGGAGGAGTGATGAGCAGTTCTTC. Its translation: CSGRSDEQFF. The chain carries TRBV29-1 and TRBJ2-1; D is possibly TRBD2 (5 bases). The CDR3 loop spans 10 amino acids. The germline CDR1 and CDR2 sequences are SQVTM and ANQGSEA. The V end was cut by 7 bases, the J end by 8 bases, with 9 bases between.

In its sample, this clonotype was seen many times. The rearrangement joins TRBV5-1 to TRBJ2-7; D is perhaps TRBD1 (5 bases). The CDR3 loop spans 13 amino acids. CDR1 and CDR2 from the germline V gene are SGHRS and YFSETQ. V shed 1 base and J shed 3 bases, with 8 bases lying between them. The CDR3 coding sequence is TGCGCCAGCAGCTTGCCAGGGCACTACGAGCAGTACTTC. Encoded protein: CASSLPGHYEQYF.

This clonotype was counted at least ten times. This chain connects TRBV20-1 to TRBJ2-5; 8 bases line up with TRBD1. With 3 bases clipped from V and 3 bases from J, the junction kept 9 bases outside the gene matches. In germline, CDR1 is DFQATT, CDR2 SNEGSKA (reference sequence). The CDR3 spans 15 residues. Here the CDR3 DNA reads TGCAGTGCTAGGGGAGACAGGGGATCAAAAGAGACCCAGTACTTC. Its protein product is CSARGDRGSKETQYF.

At least ten counts were recorded for this clonotype. This chain uses TRBV15 with TRBJ2-1, with 9 bases lining up with TRBD2. Germline CDR1 and CDR2: LNHNV and YYDKDF (reference sequence). The CDR3 contains 14 residues. With V trimmed by 7 bases and J by 6 bases, 7 bases remained unmatched. CDR3 protein: CATTVSGSLNEQFF. Written as DNA, the CDR3 is TGTGCCACCACCGTTAGCGGGAGTCTCAATGAGCAGTTCTTC.

This clonotype was recorded at least ten times. The V call is TRBV10-2, the J call TRBJ2-5; D gene unclear. The CDR3 covers 13 residues. V shed 7 bases and J shed 4 bases, with 13 bases lying between them. Germline CDR1 reads WSHSY; CDR2 reads SAAADI. CDR3 region: CASNSPERETQYF. DNA for the CDR3: TGCGCCAGCAATTCACCGGAGAGAGAGACCCAGTACTTC.

This clonotype came up many times. CDR3 bases: TGTGCCAGCAGTTCCCCTAGCGGATACACAGATACGCAGTATTTT. Its protein is CASSSPSGYTDTQYF. The rearrangement links TRBV6-5 to TRBJ2-3, with 7 bases matching TRBD2. V was pared by 4 bases and J by 2 bases, with 6 bases of the junction left unmatched. Per the germline V gene, CDR1 is MNHEY and CDR2 is SVGAGI. This CDR3 region has 15 residues.

The rearrangement uses TRBV5-1 and TRBJ2-7, with D perhaps matching TRBD1 (6 bases). The CDR3 has 13 residues. Germline loops: CDR1 SGHRS, CDR2 YFSETQ. V lost 7 bases and J 4 bases, leaving 15 bases between the germline ends. CDR3 nucleotides: TGCGCCAGCGGCGTACTTACAGGGTACGAGCAGTACTTC. Translating gives CASGVLTGYEQYF.

This clonotype was observed many times. J is TRBJ2-3 and V is TRBV29-1; D may be TRBD2 (6 bases). Between the trimmed V and J ends, which lost 4 bases and 0 bases, there was a span of 14 bases. This CDR3 contains 15 residues. CDR1 is SQVTM, CDR2 ANQGSEA, per germline. CDR3 nucleotides: TGCAGCGTTGCGGGGTTAGCGGCTAGCACAGATACGCAGTATTTT. It codes for CSVAGLAASTDTQYF.

This clonotype was seen many times. This CDR3 is CASSPSANQETQYF. The CDR3 DNA is TGTGCCAGCTCACCATCAGCTAACCAAGAGACCCAGTACTTC. The rearrangement links TRBV18 to TRBJ2-5; D is unresolved. V dropped 2 bases and J dropped 0 bases, with 7 bases sitting between them. CDR1 is KGHSH and CDR2 is LQKENI in the germline V gene. This CDR3 region has 14 residues.

This clonotype has ten or more counts. This sequence joins TRBV27 and TRBJ2-1, with a possible D match to TRBD1 (6 bases). Trimming pared 5 bases from V and 4 bases from J, leaving 12 bases between. This CDR3 is 14 amino acids long. Germline V gene data show CDR1 as MNHEY and CDR2 as SMNVEV (reference sequence). The CDR3 sequence: CASSHRQDYNEQFF. The DNA of the CDR3 is TGTGCCAGCAGTCACCGACAGGATTACAATGAGCAGTTCTTC.

This clonotype was counted only a few times. V usage is TRBV12-3 or TRBV12-4 and J usage is TRBJ2-2; 7 bases fit TRBD2. This CDR3 is 15 amino acids long. V dropped 7 bases and J dropped 0; count of bases not matched to a gene: 5. CDR3 loop: CASNGGLTNTGELFF. The CDR3 nucleotides are TGTGCCAGCAATGGGGGACTAACGAACACCGGGGAGCTGTTTTTT.

CDR3 sequence (DNA): TGTGCCAGCAGTTTCCAACGGAACACCGGGGAGCTGTTTTTT. It yields the protein CASSFQRNTGELFF. The rearrangement uses TRBV12-3 or TRBV12-4 and TRBJ2-2; D gene unclear. The CDR3 length is 14 residues. Trimming stripped 3 bases from V and 1 base from J, with 6 bases between.

The rearrangement uses TRBV2 and TRBJ1-1; TRBD1 is a possible D gene (5 bases). The CDR3 runs to 17 residues. Germline CDR1 reads SNHLY; CDR2 reads FYNNEI. The germline V and J ends were trimmed by 11 bases and 1 base, with 26 bases remaining between them. CDR3 bases: TGTGCCTTCTGTTTAGGGGAGGGGCTCAGAGGGAACACTGAAGCTTTCTTT. Translation gives CAFCLGEGLRGNTEAFF. The full variable domain, its missing parts supplied by reference TRBV2 and TRBJ1-1, is EPEVTQTPSHQVTQMGQEVILRCVPISNHLYFYWYRQILGQKVEFLVSFYNNEISEKSEIFDDQFSVERPDGSNFTLKIRSTKLEDSAMYFCAFCLGEGLRGNTEAFFGQGTRLTVV.

This clonotype appeared many times. The rearrangement uses TRBV4-3 and TRBJ2-5; possible D gene TRBD1, 5 bases. The V end lost 0 bases, the J end lost 2 bases, and 10 bases lay between the germline ends. The CDR3 extends over 15 amino acids. CDR1 and CDR2 (germline): LGHNA, YSLEER. The CDR3 region is CASSQDHRTQETQYF. In DNA, the CDR3 is TGCGCCAGCAGCCAAGACCACAGGACACAAGAGACCCAGTACTTC.

This chain uses TRBV6-2 or TRBV6-3 with TRBJ2-1, with D perhaps matching TRBD2 (5 bases). CDR1 and CDR2 (germline): MNHEY, SVGEGT. The CDR3 consists of 10 residues. The ends were cut back, 8 bases at V and 13 bases at J, with 12 bases in the middle. In DNA form, the CDR3 reads TGTGCCAGCTGTGGAGGACCCCAGTTCTTC. Amino acids: CASCGGPQFF.

As to this clonotype: One end of the junction is discordant with germline, which a read error may explain. The chain joins TRBV20-1 to TRBJ2-1, with 12 bases fitting TRBD2. The germline CDR1 and CDR2 sequences are DFQATT and SNEGSKA (reference sequence). This CDR3 spans 17 amino acids. CDR3 DNA: TGCTGTGCTAGACAAACTAGCGGGAGGCCGCGCTACAATGAGCAGTTCTTC. This sequence encodes CCARQTSGRPRYNEQFF.

The sample holds a few counts of this clonotype. The chain has TRBV20-1 and TRBJ2-7; 9 bases match TRBD1. V shed 5 bases and J 3 bases; nucleotides not matched to a gene: 5. CDR3 length: 13 amino acids. Looked up from germline, CDR1 is DFQATT and CDR2 is SNEGSKA (reference sequence). The CDR3 bases are TGCAGTGCTCCCGGGACAGGGTACTACGAGCAGTACTTC. Protein: CSAPGTGYYEQYF.